Reported below is one T cell receptor beta chain. Antigen: not known. Sequencing was performed with immunoSEQ multiplex PCR; in TCRdb, only in-frame clones are kept and a portion is missing. Among tens of thousands of clones listed, roughly 85% were seen once. The data were obtained in a study of OX40 agonist ivuxolimab in advanced cancers. Background on the study: While on treatment, patients had intravenous ivuxolimab at 0.01 to 10 mg/kg every 2 weeks. Three dose-escalation patients had partial responses: one with hepatocellular carcinoma and two with cutaneous melanoma. Cancers in dose escalation were hepatocellular, melanoma, renal cell and head and neck.

General study findings and limits: At 0.1 to 3.0 mg/kg and by week 6, clonal expansion occurred in CD4+ and CD8+ blood T cells.

This CDR3 contains 13 residues. The germline CDR1 and CDR2 sequences are LNHDA and SQIVND (reference sequence). Trimming took 8 bases from V and 6 from J; bases not matched to a gene: 9. This chain uses TRBV19 with TRBJ2-7, with TRBD2 matching over 8 bases. This sample comprised CD4+ or CD8+ T cells sorted from blood, obtained in a trial of the OX40 agonist ivuxolimab. The source of this sequence is an adult with an advanced solid tumor such as melanoma, head and neck, liver or kidney cancer. The DNA for the CDR3 is TGTGCCAGTTCCGCGGGACTAGAGAGCGAGCAGTACTTC. Translating it yields CASSAGLESEQYF. Supplemented by reference TRBV19 and TRBJ2-7, the full variable domain reads DGGITQSPKYLFRKEGQNVTLSCEQNLNHDAMYWYRQDPGQGLRLIYYSQIVNDFQKGDIAEGYSVSREKKESFPLTVTSAQKNPTAFYLCASSAGLESEQYFGPGTRLTVT.